Listed below are T cell receptor beta chains from one sample, sequenced in a study of T cells in Graves' hyperthyroidism and ophthalmopathy. One entry per CDR3 protein, called by TCRdb with MiXCR from the multiplex PCR reads. The sample records 610,000 or so distinct CDR3 sequences, about 45% being singletons. The specimen sequenced was peripheral blood or thyroid tissue (not recorded which). These TCRs come from a woman between 18 and 30 years old with Graves' hyperthyroidism. Both conserved end residues are part of each CDR3. The order of the fields is clone size, V gene, D gene, J gene, CDR3 protein, CDR3 DNA. D genes are given only for firm matches. The size entry is marked missing in some rows and otherwise reads once, few, many or a size class.

>once|TRBV5-8|TRBD2|TRBJ2-7
CASPLAGGANEQYF
TGTGCCAGCCCATTGGCGGGAGGCGCCAACGAGCAGTACTTC
>few|TRBV10-3|TRBD2|TRBJ2-1
CAISETSGSYEQFF
TGTGCCATCAGTGAGACTAGCGGGAGCTATGAGCAGTTCTTC
>many|TRBV29-1|TRBD1|TRBJ2-5
CSVEVRGGEAPRGRGTQYF
TGCAGCGTTGAAGTTCGAGGGGGCGAGGCCCCCAGGGGGCGAGGGACCCAGTACTTC
>-|TRBV6-5|-|TRBJ2-5
CASSYSASGEETQYF
TGTGCCAGCAGTTACTCCGCGTCAGGAGAAGAGACCCAGTACTTC
>-|TRBV27|-|TRBJ1-2
CASRRADSNYGYTF
TGTGCCAGCAGAAGAGCGGATTCTAACTATGGCTACACCTTC
>-|TRBV10-3|-|TRBJ1-2
CVISDGPRMVYGYTF
TGTGTCATCAGTGATGGGCCAAGGATGGTATACGGCTACACCTTC
>once|TRBV2|-|TRBJ1-1
CASSLEGGRYTEAFF
TGCGCCAGCAGCTTGGAGGGGGGTAGGTACACTGAAGCTTTCTTT
>-|TRBV7-9|-|TRBJ1-2
CASSAARTLYGYTF
TGTGCCAGCAGCGCCGCACGTACCCTCTATGGCTACACCTTC
>-|TRBV30|-|TRBJ1-5
CAWQGDNQPQHF
TGTGCCTGGCAGGGTGACAATCAGCCCCAGCATTTT
>few|TRBV29-1|-|TRBJ1-5
CSVVLAGVAYEHF
TGCAGCGTTGTCCTAGCGGGAGTCGCCTACGAGCATTTT
>many|TRBV19|-|TRBJ1-1
CASSKKPGLGNTEAFF
TGTGCCAGTAGTAAGAAACCGGGCCTAGGGAACACTGAAGCTTTCTTT
>-|TRBV7-4|TRBD2|TRBJ2-1
CASSLRGSKYNEQFF
TGTGCCAGCAGCTTACGCGGGAGTAAGTACAATGAGCAGTTCTTC
>-|TRBV7-2|-|TRBJ2-5
CASSWDQGAQYF
TGTGCCAGCAGCTGGGACCAAGGGGCCCAGTACTTC
>-|TRBV7-3|TRBD1|TRBJ2-3
CASSEQGDTQYF
TGTGCCAGCAGCGAACAGGGGGATACGCAGTATTTT
>-|TRBV29-1|-|TRBJ1-1
CSLVQNTEAFF
TGCAGCTTGGTACAGAACACTGAAGCTTTCTTT
>-|TRBV29-1|-|TRBJ2-1
CSVERWQESSYNEQFF
TGCAGCGTTGAACGGTGGCAGGAAAGCTCCTACAATGAGCAGTTCTTC
>many|TRBV20-1|TRBD1|TRBJ1-3
CSAFRGGLQGNTIYF
TGCAGTGCCTTCAGGGGGGGCCTGCAGGGAAACACCATATATTTT
>few|TRBV7-9|-|TRBJ1-1
CASSQPGSGATEAFF
TGTGCCAGCAGCCAACCGGGGTCCGGGGCCACTGAAGCTTTCTTT
>many|TRBV20-1|-|TRBJ2-5
CSANHPVGRSETQYF
TGCAGTGCTAACCATCCCGTGGGCAGGAGCGAGACCCAGTACTTC
>many|TRBV7-9|-|TRBJ1-1
CASSWWTVNTEAFF
TGTGCCAGCAGCTGGTGGACGGTGAACACTGAAGCTTTCTTT
>-|TRBV11-1|-|TRBJ1-2
CASRLPQGGSGYTF
TGTGCCAGCAGGCTACCACAGGGCGGTTCTGGCTACACCTTC
>many|TRBV25-1|-|TRBJ2-2
CASSEGAGELFF
TGTGCCAGCAGTGAAGGGGCCGGGGAGCTGTTTTTT
>-|TRBV20-1|-|TRBJ1-6
CSASEVAGYSPLHF
TGCAGTGCTAGTGAGGTCGCAGGATACTCACCCCTCCACTTT
>many|TRBV12-5|TRBD1|TRBJ1-1
CASGLGTGRENTEAFF
TGTGCTAGTGGTTTGGGGACAGGTCGAGAGAACACTGAAGCTTTCTTT
>-|TRBV24-1|-|TRBJ1-1
CATGDGFTEAFF
TGTGCCACCGGGGACGGGTTCACTGAAGCTTTCTTT
>-|TRBV11-2|-|TRBJ1-6
CASPRTLHF
TGTGCCAGCCCCCGGACCCTCCACTTT
>many|TRBV10-3|-|TRBJ2-5
CAISEGDPDGTQYF
TGTGCCATCAGTGAGGGGGACCCGGACGGGACCCAGTACTTC
>-|TRBV2|-|TRBJ1-2
CASSTGLDYGYTF
TGTGCCAGCAGTACAGGGTTGGACTATGGCTACACCTTC
>-|TRBV20-1|-|TRBJ2-3
CSARDIFSTDTQYF
TGCAGTGCTAGAGATATCTTTTCCACAGATACGCAGTATTTT
>-|TRBV24-1|-|TRBJ1-1
CATSDFSVPNTEAFF
TGTGCCACCAGTGATTTCAGTGTCCCGAACACTGAAGCTTTCTTT
>many|TRBV12-3/TRBV12-4|TRBD2|TRBJ2-7
CASSDLLGGREYEQYF
TGTGCCAGCAGTGACCTCCTGGGCGGGAGGGAGTACGAGCAGTACTTC
>many|TRBV9|TRBD2|TRBJ2-5
CASSNLLAGEETQYF
TGTGCCAGCAGCAACCTACTAGCGGGAGAAGAGACCCAGTACTTC
>many|TRBV5-8|TRBD1|TRBJ2-7
CASSLGTAESEQYF
TGTGCCAGCAGCCTGGGGACAGCGGAGTCGGAGCAGTACTTC
>-|TRBV6-5|-|TRBJ2-2
CASSGIPNTGELFF
TGTGCCAGCAGTGGAATTCCGAACACCGGGGAGCTGTTTTTT
>-|TRBV2|TRBD2|TRBJ2-7
CASWRLAGGYEQYF
TGTGCCAGCTGGCGACTAGCGGGAGGCTACGAGCAGTACTTC
>few|TRBV24-1|TRBD2|TRBJ2-1
CATSDFRLAGHNEQFF
TGTGCCACCAGTGATTTTAGGCTAGCGGGACACAATGAGCAGTTCTTC